These 27 T cell receptor beta chains were all obtained from the same sample, sequenced in a study of shared clonotypes between healthy human individuals. Some clones are missing from TCRdb's copy, which holds only in-frame ones; the method was immunoSEQ multiplex PCR. The data show more than 400,000 clones, more than 95% seen once. The sequencing sample was made of naive CD4+ T cells sorted from blood. The subset here: CD45RA+ positively selected. The origin of the receptors is a woman aged 25 to 39 in good health.

This sequence joins TRBV2 and TRBJ2-1, with no clear D. V dropped 6 bases and J dropped 4 bases, with 13 bases sitting between them. The CDR3 totals 14 residues. Per the germline V gene, CDR1 is SNHLY and CDR2 is FYNNEI. In DNA, the CDR3 is TGTGCCAGCAGCCCCGTCCGAGTGTACAATGAGCAGTTCTTC. Protein product: CASSPVRVYNEQFF.

The chain links TRBV30 to TRBJ2-7; 8 bases fit TRBD2. The germline gives CDR1 GTSNPN, CDR2 SVGIG (reference sequence). The J segment lost 2 bases and the V segment lost 1 base, leaving 10 bases of the junction unmatched. The CDR3 contains 16 residues. CDR3 loop: CAWSGTSRLAPYEQYF. In nucleotides, the CDR3 is TGTGCCTGGAGTGGGACTAGCAGGTTGGCCCCCTACGAGCAGTACTTC.

The rearrangement links TRBV9 to TRBJ2-5, with D possibly being TRBD2 (6 bases). In germline, CDR1 is SGDLS, CDR2 YYNGEE. The CDR3 sequence is 17 residues long. The V and J ends lost 0 bases and 2 bases respectively, with 17 bases between them. CDR3 DNA sequence: TGTGCCAGCAGCGTAGCATTCGGGGGTTGGCAGCAAGAGACCCAGTACTTC. It translates to CASSVAFGGWQQETQYF.

The chain is built from TRBV10-3 and TRBJ2-2; TRBD1 matches at 11 bases. V was clipped by 6 bases and J by 5 bases; unmatched bases: 5. The CDR3 runs to 15 residues. CDR1 ENHRY and CDR2 SYGVKD come from the germline V gene. DNA for the CDR3: TGTGCCATCAGAGGGACAGGGGGGTTTACCGGGGAGCTGTTTTTT. It translates to CAIRGTGGFTGELFF.

The chain joins TRBV6-6 to TRBJ2-7, with a possible D match to TRBD2 (6 bases). The V end lost 8 bases, the J end lost 5 bases, and 16 bases lay between the germline ends. The CDR3 has 13 residues. Germline lookup yields CDR1 MNHNY and CDR2 SVGAGI (reference sequence). The CDR3 region is CASRTGSPNEQYF. CDR3 in DNA: TGTGCCAGCCGCACCGGGAGTCCAAACGAGCAGTACTTC.

The V and J genes are TRBV5-1 and TRBJ2-6, with a possible D match to TRBD1 (6 bases). The CDR3 is 18 amino acids. Germline V gives CDR1 SGHRS, CDR2 YFSETQ. V shed 0 bases and J shed 0 bases, with 13 bases lying between them. CDR3 residues: CASSLEGTHGSGANVLTF. The CDR3 DNA reads as TGCGCCAGCAGCTTGGAAGGGACACACGGCTCTGGGGCCAACGTCCTGACTTTC.

The CDR3 is CASSVVGEEEQYF. The CDR3 DNA follows: TGTGCCAGCAGCGTAGTAGGGGAGGAAGAGCAGTACTTC. The chain has TRBV9 and TRBJ2-7, with D perhaps matching TRBD2 (6 bases). Deletions cut 0 bases from V and 7 bases from J, with 11 bases between. The length of the CDR3 is 13 residues. CDR1 and CDR2 from the germline V gene are SGDLS and YYNGEE. Supplemented by reference TRBV9 and TRBJ2-7, the full variable domain reads DSGVTQTPKHLITATGQRVTLRCSPRSGDLSVYWYQQSLDQGLQFLIQYYNGEERAKGNILERFSAQQFPDLHSELNLSSLELGDSALYFCASSVVGEEEQYFGPGTRLTVT.

The CDR3 DNA reads TGTGCCAGCTCACCACCCTCGCTAGCGGGTGGCTACAATGAGCAGTTCTTC. Amino acids: CASSPPSLAGGYNEQFF. The rearrangement links TRBV18 to TRBJ2-1; 8 bases map to TRBD2. J lost 3 bases, V lost 0 bases, and 7 bases had no gene match. Germline V gives CDR1 KGHSH, CDR2 LQKENI. The CDR3 spans 17 residues.

The rearrangement links TRBV7-7 to TRBJ2-5; no firm D call. Germline loops: CDR1 SSHAT, CDR2 FNYEAQ (reference sequence). The CDR3 is made up of 13 amino acids. Trimming stripped 5 bases from V and 2 bases from J, with 9 bases between. The chain's CDR3 is CASSQQWQETQYF. DNA of the CDR3: TGTGCCAGCAGCCAGCAGTGGCAAGAGACCCAGTACTTC.

The chain uses TRBV30 and TRBJ1-5; the match to TRBD1 covers 7 bases. Germline CDR1 reads GTSNPN; CDR2 reads SVGIG (reference sequence). The CDR3 is made up of 14 amino acids. J was trimmed by 4 bases and V by 1 base; bases with no gene match: 4. CDR3 in amino acids: CAWSGGTENQPQHF. CDR3 in DNA: TGTGCCTGGAGTGGCGGGACAGAGAATCAGCCCCAGCATTTT.

The chain carries TRBV5-4 and TRBJ2-7, with 8 bases aligning to TRBD2. Per the germline V gene, CDR1 is SGHNT and CDR2 is YYREEE (reference sequence). This CDR3 has 15 residues. Losses at the gene ends were 2 bases for V and 8 bases for J; bases not matched to a gene: 12. CDR3 in DNA: TGTGCCAGCAGCTTAGGGGCTAGCGGGTCCATCAAGCAGTACTTC. Its translation: CASSLGASGSIKQYF.

The chain is built from TRBV5-1 and TRBJ2-1, with 14 positions matching TRBD2. The V gene end was trimmed by 2 bases and the J gene end by 0 bases; junction bases not matched to a gene: 7. The CDR3 extends over 19 amino acids. The germline gives CDR1 SGHRS, CDR2 YFSETQ. The CDR3 protein is CASSFGLAGGSSSYNEQFF. CDR3 bases: TGCGCCAGCAGCTTTGGACTAGCGGGAGGCTCGAGCTCCTACAATGAGCAGTTCTTC.

The chain combines TRBV7-9 with TRBJ1-2; TRBD1 aligns across 11 bases. The V and J ends lost 5 bases and 7 bases, in that order; junction bases with no gene match: 15. Germline CDR1 SEHNR, CDR2 FQNEAQ (reference sequence). The CDR3 spans 17 residues. The DNA of the CDR3 is TGTGCCAGCAGCCCGGGGACAGGGGGAATAAACGGGAGTGGCTACACCTTC. This translates into CASSPGTGGINGSGYTF.

V is TRBV28 and J is TRBJ1-3; D is undetermined. V was trimmed by 3 bases and J by 4 bases, leaving 7 bases between them. Germline lookup yields CDR1 MDHEN and CDR2 SYDVKM. CDR3 length: 13 residues. CDR3 amino acids: CASSFDAGNTIYF. The CDR3, as DNA: TGTGCCAGCAGTTTCGACGCAGGAAACACCATATATTTT.

The rearrangement links TRBV5-1 to TRBJ2-1, with D perhaps matching TRBD2 (5 bases). Germline values: CDR1 SGHRS, CDR2 YFSETQ. This CDR3 is built from 18 residues. V gave up 3 bases and J gave up 7 bases, with 26 bases separating them. The CDR3 DNA follows: TGCGCCAGCAGCTCGCCCCGGCTAGCCCCTTCGGGATGGAATGAGCAGTTCTTC. It specifies CASSSPRLAPSGWNEQFF. Full variable domain (outside the CDR3, taken from reference TRBV5-1 and TRBJ2-1): KAGVTQTPRYLIKTRGQQVTLSCSPISGHRSVSWYQQTPGQGLQFLFEYFSETQRNKGNFPGRFSGRQFSNSRSEMNVSTLELGDSALYLCASSSPRLAPSGWNEQFFGPGTRLTVL.

The chain links TRBV7-2 to TRBJ2-7; 7 positions agree with TRBD1. Germline V lookup: CDR1 SGHTA, CDR2 FQGNSA. This CDR3 contains 11 residues. Trimming cost V 11 bases and J 5 bases; bases outside gene matches: 6. The CDR3 sequence: CAGRTGDEQYF. CDR3 nucleotides: TGTGCCGGAAGAACAGGGGACGAGCAGTACTTC. Combining the CDR3 with reference TRBV7-2 and TRBJ2-7 gives the whole variable domain GAGVSQSPSNKVTEKGKDVELRCDPISGHTALYWYRQSLGQGLEFLIYFQGNSAPDKSGLPSDRFSAERTGGSVSTLTIQRTQQEDSAVYLCAGRTGDEQYFGPGTRLTVT.

V usage is TRBV7-9 and J usage is TRBJ2-1; 7 bases map to TRBD1. The CDR3 consists of 12 residues. In germline, CDR1 is SEHNR, CDR2 FQNEAQ (reference sequence). Germline trimming cut 5 bases from V and 10 bases from J; bases unmatched to any gene: 5. The CDR3 sequence is CASSRQGREQFF. In nucleotides, the CDR3 is TGTGCCAGCAGCAGACAGGGCCGCGAGCAGTTCTTC. The variable domain in full, with the rest retrieved from reference TRBV7-9 and TRBJ2-1, is DTGVSQNPRHKITKRGQNVTFRCDPISEHNRLYWYRQTLGQGPEFLTYFQNEAQLEKSRLLSDRFSAERPKGSFSTLEIQRTEQGDSAMYLCASSRQGREQFFGPGTRLTVL.

The rearrangement links TRBV11-3 to TRBJ2-1, with 8 nucleotides matching TRBD2. V lost 4 bases, J lost 2 bases, and 7 bases stayed unmatched. The CDR3 is 16 amino acids. CDR1 is SGHNT and CDR2 is YENEEA in the germline V gene. CDR3 protein: CASSWASGWTYNEQFF. As DNA, the CDR3 is TGTGCCAGCAGCTGGGCTAGCGGGTGGACCTACAATGAGCAGTTCTTC.

The chain has TRBV7-8 and TRBJ1-5; 7 nucleotides align to TRBD1. The CDR3 runs 13 residues. The germline CDR1 and CDR2 sequences are SGHVS and FQNEAQ. The ends lost 5 bases at V and 5 bases at J; junction bases unmatched: 3. The CDR3 DNA sequence: TGTGCCAGCAGCCGGGACAGTGATCAGCCCCAGCATTTT. It translates to CASSRDSDQPQHF.

The chain joins TRBV11-2 to TRBJ2-3; D is perhaps TRBD1 (6 bases). Looked up from germline, CDR1 is SGHAT and CDR2 is FQNNGV. CDR3 length: 16 amino acids. Trimming left V 3 bases short and J 4 bases short, with 17 bases between. The CDR3 DNA is TGTGCCAGCAGCTTGGGATACGGGGCAGGGGCAGATACGCAGTATTTT. Translated, it gives CASSLGYGAGADTQYF.

The chain combines TRBV7-3 with TRBJ2-5; TRBD1 might be the D (6 bases). Trimming shortened V by 5 bases and J by 1 base, and 11 bases separated the two germline ends. This CDR3 spans 14 amino acids. CDR1 and CDR2 (germline): SGHTA, FQGTGA. The chain's CDR3 is CASSPQGRQETQYF. For the CDR3, the DNA is TGTGCCAGCAGCCCCCAGGGGCGCCAAGAGACCCAGTACTTC.

V is TRBV2 and J is TRBJ1-1, with D possibly TRBD1 on 5 matching bases. V was pared by 7 bases and J by 6 bases, with 15 bases between. CDR3 length: 13 amino acids. Germline V lookup: CDR1 SNHLY, CDR2 FYNNEI. The CDR3 coding sequence is TGTGCCAGCATGTTCGGGGGGTGGTCTGAAGCTTTCTTT. Translation: CASMFGGWSEAFF.

The V and J genes are TRBV6-5 and TRBJ2-5, with D possibly TRBD1 on 5 matching bases. The CDR3 is made up of 13 amino acids. Trimming shortened V by 2 bases and J by 4 bases, and 8 bases separated the two germline ends. CDR1 is MNHEY, CDR2 SVGAGI, per germline. In nucleotides, the CDR3 is TGTGCCAGCAGTTACAGACAGACAGAGACCCAGTACTTC. Translated, it gives CASSYRQTETQYF.

The chain uses TRBV10-3 and TRBJ2-7; D remains ambiguous. V lost 4 bases and J 3 bases, leaving 10 bases between the germline ends. CDR1 ENHRY and CDR2 SYGVKD come from the germline V gene. The CDR3 spans 13 residues. CDR3 DNA: TGTGCCATCAGTGCACAGAACAACTACGAGCAGTACTTC. It yields the protein CAISAQNNYEQYF.

V is TRBV28 and J is TRBJ2-4; 10 bases are shared with TRBD1. CDR1 is MDHEN and CDR2 is SYDVKM in the germline V gene. The ends lost 9 bases at V and 0 bases at J; junction bases unmatched: 11. The CDR3 has 17 residues. CDR3 in DNA: TGTGCCAGTTCGGGACAGGGGCGAAATTCAGCCAAAAACATTCAGTACTTC. Translation: CASSGQGRNSAKNIQYF.

J is TRBJ2-2 and V is TRBV5-1; D is possibly TRBD2 (5 bases). The CDR3 contains 14 residues. From germline, CDR1 is SGHRS and CDR2 YFSETQ. V was trimmed by 6 bases and J by 1 base, leaving 10 bases between them. DNA of the CDR3: TGCGCCAGCAAGGAGGCAAGGAACACCGGGGAGCTGTTTTTT. Encoded protein: CASKEARNTGELFF.

This chain uses TRBV28 with TRBJ2-7; D remains ambiguous. This CDR3 has 13 amino acids. Germline values: CDR1 MDHEN, CDR2 SYDVKM. V was shortened by 5 bases and J by 2 bases, with 10 bases between the two germline ends. The CDR3 DNA reads TGTGCCAGCAGTCCCCCGACGGCCTACGAGCAGTACTTC. Translation: CASSPPTAYEQYF.